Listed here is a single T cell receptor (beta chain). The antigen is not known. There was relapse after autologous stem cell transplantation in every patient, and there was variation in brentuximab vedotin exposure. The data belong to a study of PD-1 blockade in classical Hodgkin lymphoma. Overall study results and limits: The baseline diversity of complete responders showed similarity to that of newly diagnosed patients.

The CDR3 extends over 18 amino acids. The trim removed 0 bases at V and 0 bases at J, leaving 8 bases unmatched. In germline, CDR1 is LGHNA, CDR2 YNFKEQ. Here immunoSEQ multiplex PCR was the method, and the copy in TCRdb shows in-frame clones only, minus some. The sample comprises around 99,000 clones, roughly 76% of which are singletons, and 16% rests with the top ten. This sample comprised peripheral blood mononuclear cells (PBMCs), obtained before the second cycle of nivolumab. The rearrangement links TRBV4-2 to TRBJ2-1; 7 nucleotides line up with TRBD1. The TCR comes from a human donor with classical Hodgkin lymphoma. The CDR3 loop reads CASSQDPRGSSSYNEQFF. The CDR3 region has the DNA TGTGCCAGCAGCCAAGATCCCAGGGGGTCGAGCTCCTACAATGAGCAGTTCTTC.